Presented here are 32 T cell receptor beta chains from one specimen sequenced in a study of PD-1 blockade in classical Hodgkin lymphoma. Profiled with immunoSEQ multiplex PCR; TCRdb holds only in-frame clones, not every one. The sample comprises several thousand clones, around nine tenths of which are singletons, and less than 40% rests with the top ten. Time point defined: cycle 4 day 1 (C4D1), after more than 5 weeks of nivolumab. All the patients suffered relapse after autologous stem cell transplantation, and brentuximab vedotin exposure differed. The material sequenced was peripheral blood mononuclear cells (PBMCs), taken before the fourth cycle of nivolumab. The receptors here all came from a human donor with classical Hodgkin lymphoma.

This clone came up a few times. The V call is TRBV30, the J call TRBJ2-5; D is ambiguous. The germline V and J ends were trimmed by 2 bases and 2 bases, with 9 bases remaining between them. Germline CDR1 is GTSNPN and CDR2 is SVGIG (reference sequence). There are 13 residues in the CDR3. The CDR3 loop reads CAWSPTVQETQYF. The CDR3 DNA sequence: TGTGCCTGGAGTCCGACGGTGCAAGAGACCCAGTACTTC.

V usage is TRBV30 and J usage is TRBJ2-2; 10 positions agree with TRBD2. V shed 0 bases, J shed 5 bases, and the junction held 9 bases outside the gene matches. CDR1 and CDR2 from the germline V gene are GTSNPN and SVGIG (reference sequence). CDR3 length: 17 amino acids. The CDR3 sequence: CAWSVLASGSRTGELFF. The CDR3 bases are TGTGCCTGGAGTGTACTGGCTAGCGGGAGCAGGACCGGGGAGCTGTTTTTT.

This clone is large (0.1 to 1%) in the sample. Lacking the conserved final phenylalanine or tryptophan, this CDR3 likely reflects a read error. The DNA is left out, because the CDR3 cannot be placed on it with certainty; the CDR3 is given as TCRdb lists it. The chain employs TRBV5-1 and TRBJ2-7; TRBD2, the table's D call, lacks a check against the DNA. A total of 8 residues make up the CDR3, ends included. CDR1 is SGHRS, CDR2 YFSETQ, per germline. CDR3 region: CASSSGVP.

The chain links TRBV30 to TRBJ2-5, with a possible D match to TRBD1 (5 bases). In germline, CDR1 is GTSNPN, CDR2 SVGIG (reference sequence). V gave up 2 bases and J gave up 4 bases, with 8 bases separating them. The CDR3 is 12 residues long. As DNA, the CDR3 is TGTGCCTGGAGTCTAAGGGGAGAGACCCAGTACTTC. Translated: CAWSLRGETQYF.

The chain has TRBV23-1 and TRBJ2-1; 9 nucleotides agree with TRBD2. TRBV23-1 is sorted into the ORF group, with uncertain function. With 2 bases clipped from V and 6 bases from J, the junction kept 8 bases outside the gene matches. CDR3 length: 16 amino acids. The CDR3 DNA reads TGCGCCAGCAGTCAAATCAAGCGGGAGGTTAGCAATGAGCAGTTCTTC. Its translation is CASSQIKREVSNEQFF.

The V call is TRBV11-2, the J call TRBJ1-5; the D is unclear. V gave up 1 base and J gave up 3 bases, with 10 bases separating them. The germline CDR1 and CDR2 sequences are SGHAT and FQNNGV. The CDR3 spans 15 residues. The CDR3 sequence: CASSLGTANNQPQHF. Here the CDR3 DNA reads TGTGCCAGCAGCTTAGGAACAGCCAACAATCAGCCCCAGCATTTT.

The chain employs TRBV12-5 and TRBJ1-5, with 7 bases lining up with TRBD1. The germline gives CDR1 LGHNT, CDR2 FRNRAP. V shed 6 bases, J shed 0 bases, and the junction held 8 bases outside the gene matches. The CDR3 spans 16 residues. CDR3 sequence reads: CASGPSDRISNQPQHF. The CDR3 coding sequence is TGTGCTAGTGGACCCTCGGACAGGATTAGCAATCAGCCCCAGCATTTT.

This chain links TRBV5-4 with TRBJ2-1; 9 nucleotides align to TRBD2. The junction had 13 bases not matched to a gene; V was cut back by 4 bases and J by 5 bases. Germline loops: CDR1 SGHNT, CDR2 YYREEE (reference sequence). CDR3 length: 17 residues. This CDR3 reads CASSPPRGGLAHNEQFF. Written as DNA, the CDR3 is TGTGCCAGCAGCCCACCCAGGGGGGGACTAGCTCACAATGAGCAGTTCTTC.

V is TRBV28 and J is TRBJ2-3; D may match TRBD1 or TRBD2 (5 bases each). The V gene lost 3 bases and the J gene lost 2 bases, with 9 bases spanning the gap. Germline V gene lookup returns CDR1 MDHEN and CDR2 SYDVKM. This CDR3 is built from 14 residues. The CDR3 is CASSFGALTDTQYF. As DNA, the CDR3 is TGTGCCAGCAGTTTCGGGGCCCTCACAGATACGCAGTATTTT.

CDR3 in DNA: TGTGCCAGCTCACCCCGACTAGCGGGAGTCTCCTACGAGCAGTACTTC. Its protein product is CASSPRLAGVSYEQYF. The J gene is TRBJ2-7, the V gene TRBV18; TRBD2 matches 12 bases. The junction had 3 bases not matched to a gene; V was cut back by 3 bases and J by 0 bases. Germline loops: CDR1 KGHSH, CDR2 LQKENI. This CDR3 has 16 residues.

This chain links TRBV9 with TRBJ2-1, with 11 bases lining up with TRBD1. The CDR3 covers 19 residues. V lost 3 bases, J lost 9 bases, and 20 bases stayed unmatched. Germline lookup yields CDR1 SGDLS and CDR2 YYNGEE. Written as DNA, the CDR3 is TGTGCCAGCAGCGCCCGGACAGGGGGCGGCGGGAGGGCGGGTAGTGAGCAGTTCTTC. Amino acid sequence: CASSARTGGGGRAGSEQFF.

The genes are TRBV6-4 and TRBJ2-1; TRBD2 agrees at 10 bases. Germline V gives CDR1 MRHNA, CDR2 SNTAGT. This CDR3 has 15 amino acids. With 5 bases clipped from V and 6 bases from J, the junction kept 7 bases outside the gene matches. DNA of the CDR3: TGTGCCAGCAGTCCCACTAGCGGGAACCCCAATGAGCAGTTCTTC. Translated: CASSPTSGNPNEQFF.

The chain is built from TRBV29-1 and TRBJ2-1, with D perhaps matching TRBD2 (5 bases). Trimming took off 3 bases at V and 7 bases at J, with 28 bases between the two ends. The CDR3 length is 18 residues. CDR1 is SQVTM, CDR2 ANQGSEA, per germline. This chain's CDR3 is CSVDKSEPRVSLRNEQFF. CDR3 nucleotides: TGCAGCGTTGATAAGTCGGAACCGAGGGTTAGCTTGAGGAATGAGCAGTTCTTC.

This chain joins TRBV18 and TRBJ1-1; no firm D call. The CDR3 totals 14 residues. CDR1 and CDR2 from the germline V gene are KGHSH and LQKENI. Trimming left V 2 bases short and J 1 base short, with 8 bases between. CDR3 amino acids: CASSPANGNTEAFF. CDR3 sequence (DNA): TGTGCCAGCTCACCAGCAAACGGGAACACTGAAGCTTTCTTT. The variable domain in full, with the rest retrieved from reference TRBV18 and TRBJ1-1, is NAGVMQNPRHLVRRRGQEARLRCSPMKGHSHVYWYRQLPEEGLKFMVYLQKENIIDESGMPKERFSAEFPKEGPSILRIQQVVRGDSAAYFCASSPANGNTEAFFGQGTRLTVV.

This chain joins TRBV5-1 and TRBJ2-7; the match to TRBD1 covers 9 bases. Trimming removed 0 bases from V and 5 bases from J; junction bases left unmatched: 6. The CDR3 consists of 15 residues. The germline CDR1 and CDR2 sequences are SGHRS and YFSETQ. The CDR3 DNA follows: TGCGCCAGCAGCTTGGGGGGGACAGGGTTAAACGAGCAGTACTTC. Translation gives CASSLGGTGLNEQYF.

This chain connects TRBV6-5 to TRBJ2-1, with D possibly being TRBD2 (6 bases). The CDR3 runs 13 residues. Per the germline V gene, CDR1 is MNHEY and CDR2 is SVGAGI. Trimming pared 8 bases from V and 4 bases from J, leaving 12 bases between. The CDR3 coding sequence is TGTGCCAGCCAGAATAGCGGTTACAATGAGCAGTTCTTC. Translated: CASQNSGYNEQFF.

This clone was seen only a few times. The CDR3 is CASSLRQGRDPGELFF. The CDR3 nucleotides are TGCGCCAGCAGCTTGAGGCAGGGCAGGGATCCCGGGGAGCTGTTTTTT. V is TRBV5-1 and J is TRBJ2-2; weak D call: TRBD1 (5 bases). CDR1 and CDR2 (germline): SGHRS, YFSETQ. V lost 1 base to trimming and J lost 6 bases, with 16 bases between them. The CDR3 sequence is 16 residues long.

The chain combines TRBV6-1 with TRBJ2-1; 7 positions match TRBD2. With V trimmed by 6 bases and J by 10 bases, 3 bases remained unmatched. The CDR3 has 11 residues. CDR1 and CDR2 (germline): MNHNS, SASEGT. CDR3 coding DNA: TGTGCCAGCAGCCCACTAGCGGAGCAGTTCTTC. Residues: CASSPLAEQFF.

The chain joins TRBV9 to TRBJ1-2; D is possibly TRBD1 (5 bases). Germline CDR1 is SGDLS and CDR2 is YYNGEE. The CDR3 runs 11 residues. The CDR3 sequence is CVHGGEDGYTF. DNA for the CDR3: TGTGTGCATGGGGGGGAGGATGGCTACACCTTC.

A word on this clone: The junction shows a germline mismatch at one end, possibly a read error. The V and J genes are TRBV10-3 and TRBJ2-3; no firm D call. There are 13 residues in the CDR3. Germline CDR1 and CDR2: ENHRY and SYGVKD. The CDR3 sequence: CASSYSTADTQYF. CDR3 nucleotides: TGTGCCAGCAGTTACTCGACCGCAGATACGCAGTATTTT.

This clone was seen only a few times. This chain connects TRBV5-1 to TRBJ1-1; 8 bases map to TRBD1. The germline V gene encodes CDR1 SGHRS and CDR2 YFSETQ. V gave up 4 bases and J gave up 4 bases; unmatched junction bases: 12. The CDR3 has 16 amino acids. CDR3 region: CASSPGYRGVGTEAFF. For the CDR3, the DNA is TGCGCCAGCAGCCCGGGATACAGGGGGGTGGGCACTGAAGCTTTCTTT. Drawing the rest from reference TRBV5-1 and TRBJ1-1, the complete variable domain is KAGVTQTPRYLIKTRGQQVTLSCSPISGHRSVSWYQQTPGQGLQFLFEYFSETQRNKGNFPGRFSGRQFSNSRSEMNVSTLELGDSALYLCASSPGYRGVGTEAFFGQGTRLTVV.

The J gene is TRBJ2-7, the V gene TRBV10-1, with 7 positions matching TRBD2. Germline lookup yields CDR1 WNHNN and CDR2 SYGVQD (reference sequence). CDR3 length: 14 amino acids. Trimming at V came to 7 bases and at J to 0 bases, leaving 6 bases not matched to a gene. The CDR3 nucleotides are TGCGCCAGCACGCTAGCGGATAGCTCCTACGAGCAGTACTTC. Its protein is CASTLADSSYEQYF.

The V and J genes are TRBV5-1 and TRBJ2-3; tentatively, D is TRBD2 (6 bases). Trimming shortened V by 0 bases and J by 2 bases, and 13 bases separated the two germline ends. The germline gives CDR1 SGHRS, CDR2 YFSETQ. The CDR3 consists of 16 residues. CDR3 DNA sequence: TGCGCCAGCAGCTTGGCGGGGACGGACTACACAGATACGCAGTATTTT. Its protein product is CASSLAGTDYTDTQYF.

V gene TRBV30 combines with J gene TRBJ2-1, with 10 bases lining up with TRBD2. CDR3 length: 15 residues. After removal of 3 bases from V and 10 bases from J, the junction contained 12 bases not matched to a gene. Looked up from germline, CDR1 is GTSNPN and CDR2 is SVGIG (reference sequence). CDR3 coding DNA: TGTGCCTGGAGCGACCCAGCGGGAGGGCCTGGGGAGCAGTTCTTC. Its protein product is CAWSDPAGGPGEQFF.

Written as DNA, the CDR3 is TGCGCCAGCAGTGAGTCCTCGACTAGCGGGAGGTTAAATGAGCAGTTCTTC. It codes for CASSESSTSGRLNEQFF. V and J are TRBV10-1 and TRBJ2-1, with 13 bases matching TRBD2. The junction had 6 bases not matched to a gene; V was cut back by 0 bases and J by 7 bases. There are 17 residues in the CDR3. Germline CDR1 and CDR2: WNHNN and SYGVQD (reference sequence).

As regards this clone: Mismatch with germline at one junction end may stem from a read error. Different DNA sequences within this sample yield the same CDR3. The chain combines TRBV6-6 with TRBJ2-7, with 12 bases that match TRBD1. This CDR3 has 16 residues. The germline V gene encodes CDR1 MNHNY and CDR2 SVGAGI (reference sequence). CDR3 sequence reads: CASSYAGTGGRDEQYF. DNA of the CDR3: TGTGCCAGCAGTTACGCGGGGACAGGGGGCAGGGACGAGCAGTATTTC.

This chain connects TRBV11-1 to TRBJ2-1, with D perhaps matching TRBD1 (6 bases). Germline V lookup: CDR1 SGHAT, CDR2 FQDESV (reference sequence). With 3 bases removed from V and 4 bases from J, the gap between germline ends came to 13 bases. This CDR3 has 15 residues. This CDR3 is CASSLTRQVYNEQFF. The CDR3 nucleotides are TGTGCCAGCAGCTTGACCAGACAGGTTTACAATGAGCAGTTCTTC.

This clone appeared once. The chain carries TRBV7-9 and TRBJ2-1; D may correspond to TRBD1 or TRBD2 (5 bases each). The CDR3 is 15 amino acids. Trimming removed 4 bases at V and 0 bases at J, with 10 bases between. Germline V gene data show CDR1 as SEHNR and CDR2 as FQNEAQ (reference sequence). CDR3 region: CASSWDATSYNEQFF. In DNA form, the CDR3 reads TGTGCCAGCAGCTGGGACGCAACCTCCTACAATGAGCAGTTCTTC. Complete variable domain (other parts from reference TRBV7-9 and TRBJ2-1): DTGVSQNPRHKITKRGQNVTFRCDPISEHNRLYWYRQTLGQGPEFLTYFQNEAQLEKSRLLSDRFSAERPKGSFSTLEIQRTEQGDSAMYLCASSWDATSYNEQFFGPGTRLTVL.

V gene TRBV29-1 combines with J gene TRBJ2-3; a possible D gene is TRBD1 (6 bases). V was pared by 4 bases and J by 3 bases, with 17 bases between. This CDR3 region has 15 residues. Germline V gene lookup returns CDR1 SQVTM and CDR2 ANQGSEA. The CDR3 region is CSVVRGRGMTDTQYF. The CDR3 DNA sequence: TGCAGCGTTGTTAGGGGGAGAGGGATGACAGATACGCAGTATTTT.

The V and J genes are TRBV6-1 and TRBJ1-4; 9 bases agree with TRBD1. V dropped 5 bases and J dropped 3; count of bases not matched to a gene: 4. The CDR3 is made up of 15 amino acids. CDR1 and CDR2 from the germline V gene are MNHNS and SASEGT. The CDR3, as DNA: TGTGCCAGCAGTCTCCGGACAGGGGCTAATGAAAAACTGTTTTTT. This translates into CASSLRTGANEKLFF.

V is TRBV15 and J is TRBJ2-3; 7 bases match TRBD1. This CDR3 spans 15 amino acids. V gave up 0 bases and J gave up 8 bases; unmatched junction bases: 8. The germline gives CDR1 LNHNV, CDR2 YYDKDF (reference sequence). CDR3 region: CATSRDQGETGTQYF. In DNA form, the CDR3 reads TGTGCCACCAGCAGAGATCAGGGGGAGACGGGTACGCAGTATTTT.

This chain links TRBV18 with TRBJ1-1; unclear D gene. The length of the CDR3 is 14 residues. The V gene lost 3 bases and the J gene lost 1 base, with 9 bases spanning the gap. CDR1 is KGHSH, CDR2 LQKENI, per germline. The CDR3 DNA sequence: TGTGCCAGCTCACCGGAAGTAGGGAACACTGAAGCTTTCTTT. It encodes CASSPEVGNTEAFF. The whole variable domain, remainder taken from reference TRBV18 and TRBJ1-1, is NAGVMQNPRHLVRRRGQEARLRCSPMKGHSHVYWYRQLPEEGLKFMVYLQKENIIDESGMPKERFSAEFPKEGPSILRIQQVVRGDSAAYFCASSPEVGNTEAFFGQGTRLTVV.